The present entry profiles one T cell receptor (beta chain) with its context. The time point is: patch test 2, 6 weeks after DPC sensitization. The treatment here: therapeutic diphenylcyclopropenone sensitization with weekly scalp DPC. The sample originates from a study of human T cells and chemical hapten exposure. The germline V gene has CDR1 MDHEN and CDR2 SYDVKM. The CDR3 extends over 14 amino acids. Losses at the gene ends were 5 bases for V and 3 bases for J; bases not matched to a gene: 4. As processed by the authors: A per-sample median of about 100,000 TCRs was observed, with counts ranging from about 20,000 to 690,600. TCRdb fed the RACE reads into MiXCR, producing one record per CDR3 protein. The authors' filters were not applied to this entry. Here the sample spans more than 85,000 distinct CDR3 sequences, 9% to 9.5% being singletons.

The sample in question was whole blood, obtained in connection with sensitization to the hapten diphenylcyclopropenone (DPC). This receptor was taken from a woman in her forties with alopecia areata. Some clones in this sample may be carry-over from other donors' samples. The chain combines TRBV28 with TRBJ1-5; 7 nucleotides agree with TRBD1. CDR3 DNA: TGTGCCAGCAGTCTACAGGGGCACAATCAGCCCCAGCATTTT. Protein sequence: CASSLQGHNQPQHF.